This TCR beta chain originates from a study of metastatic and nonmetastatic thyroid tumors. Study at large: Repertoires were compared across blood and tumor or nodule tissue from malignant and benign thyroid patients. Points from the study as a whole: Patients with malignant thyroid tumors reportedly had significantly higher TCR beta diversity than those with benign nodules, in blood and tumor.

There were no patients who had received any treatment before thyroid surgery. In the original processing: Built for papillary thyroid cancer, a distant-metastasis classifier drew on CDR3 differences across clinicopathological groups. TCRdb reprocessed the PCR reads using MiXCR. For this entry, the V and J calls and clone size follow TCRdb and not the study's own pipeline. The sample records tens of thousands of clones, under 15% being singletons. This clone was observed at least ten times. Its antigen is not known. CDR1 and CDR2 (germline): WNHNN, SYGVQD (reference sequence). The junction had 1 base not matched to a gene; V was cut back by 6 bases and J by 1 base. This CDR3 comprises 13 residues.

This sequence originates from a female donor with papillary thyroid cancer or a benign thyroid nodule (not recorded which). Some clones in this sample may be carry-over from other donors' samples. Sequencing used blood. The V and J genes are TRBV10-1 and TRBJ1-1; the match to TRBD1 covers 8 bases. CDR3 loop: CASRGQANTEAFF. CDR3 coding DNA: TGCGCCAGCAGGGGACAGGCGAACACTGAAGCTTTCTTT.